Listed below are T cell receptor beta chains from one sample, sequenced in a study of blood T cell repertoires in COVID-19. Profiled with immunoSEQ multiplex PCR; TCRdb holds only in-frame clones, not every one. The sample shows under 500,000 clones, about 85% of them seen only once. Sequenced: PBMCs or T cells enriched from blood (not recorded which). The receptors shown here come from a woman aged 18-30 years with acute COVID-19. CDR3s include the opening cysteine and the closing phenylalanine or tryptophan. The order of the fields is CDR3 protein, CDR3 DNA, D gene, J gene, V gene, clone size. D genes are given only for firm matches. Some rows mark clone size as missing; the rest say once, few, many or name a class of expanded clone.

CASSLVVASGRSEQYF TGTGCCAGCAGCTTAGTGGTGGCTAGCGGGAGGAGTGAGCAGTACTTC TRBD2 TRBJ2-7 TRBV7-2 .
CASSVGKIAGEDTQYF TGTGCCAGCAGCGTAGGCAAAATAGCGGGGGAAGATACGCAGTATTTT TRBD2 TRBJ2-3 TRBV9 .
CASSSGGSSYNEQFF TGTGCCAGCAGCTCAGGGGGTAGCTCCTACAATGAGCAGTTCTTC TRBD1 TRBJ2-1 TRBV5-4 .
CASTNSGNEQFF TGTGCCAGTACCAATAGCGGCAATGAGCAGTTCTTC . TRBJ2-1 TRBV9 .
CASSRGTGGNSPLHF TGCGCCAGCAGCAGGGGGACGGGCGGTAATTCACCCCTCCACTTT . TRBJ1-6 TRBV5-1 .
CASSHPQGDTEAFF TGTGCCAGCAGCCACCCCCAAGGGGACACTGAAGCTTTCTTT . TRBJ1-1 TRBV4-2 .
CASSFTTARSYEQYF TGTGCCAGCAGCTTCACAACCGCCCGCTCCTACGAGCAGTACTTC . TRBJ2-7 TRBV13 .
CASSQNAGTANTEAFF TGCGCCAGCAGCCAGAACGCCGGGACAGCGAACACTGAAGCTTTCTTT TRBD1 TRBJ1-1 TRBV4-1 once
CASSKWWDRAGGELFF TGTGCCAGCAGCAAGTGGTGGGACAGGGCTGGCGGGGAGCTGTTTTTT TRBD1 TRBJ2-2 TRBV7-9 .
CSARQGIEAFF TGCAGTGCAAGACAGGGGATTGAAGCTTTCTTT TRBD1 TRBJ1-1 TRBV20-1 .
CASSFILGMGEQYF TGTGCCAGCAGTTTTATCCTCGGGATGGGCGAGCAGTACTTC . TRBJ2-7 TRBV28 .
CSARRLAGVGAGELFF TGCAGCGCCAGGCGGCTAGCGGGAGTCGGGGCCGGGGAGCTGTTTTTT TRBD2 TRBJ2-2 TRBV29-1 .
CASSQPGTRGGPQHF TGTGCCAGCAGCCAACCCGGGACTCGGGGGGGTCCCCAGCATTTT . TRBJ1-5 TRBV28 .
CASSVDPGRLETQYF TGTGCCAGCAGCGTGGACCCTGGGAGGTTGGAGACCCAGTACTTC . TRBJ2-5 TRBV9 once
CATRPGYGYTF TGTGCCACCAGACCGGGCTATGGCTACACCTTC . TRBJ1-2 TRBV28 .
CASARGSGNTIYF TGTGCCAGCGCCCGGGGCTCTGGAAACACCATATATTTT . TRBJ1-3 TRBV6-6 .
CASSRISDSYNEQFF TGTGCCAGTAGTAGAATCAGCGACTCCTACAATGAGCAGTTCTTC . TRBJ2-1 TRBV19 once
CSVEGPQQGANTEAFF TGCAGCGTTGAAGGCCCCCAACAGGGTGCGAACACTGAAGCTTTCTTT . TRBJ1-1 TRBV29-1 .
CASSILGAPYEQYF TGTGCCAGTAGTATTCTGGGGGCCCCCTACGAGCAGTACTTC . TRBJ2-7 TRBV19 .
CASSLRKGGETQYF TGTGCCAGCAGCTTAAGGAAGGGAGGAGAGACCCAGTACTTC . TRBJ2-5 TRBV7-6 .
CASRASKGTDTQYF TGCGCCAGCAGGGCTAGCAAGGGCACAGATACGCAGTATTTT . TRBJ2-3 TRBV10-2 .
CASSPGTGGREKLFF TGTGCCAGCAGCCCCGGGACAGGGGGCCGTGAAAAACTGTTTTTT TRBD1 TRBJ1-4 TRBV9 .
CASSPTTVSPGNTIYF TGTGCCAGCTCACCTACAACAGTATCCCCTGGAAACACCATATATTTT . TRBJ1-3 TRBV18 .